A single sample is the source of the 16 T cell receptor beta chains below, sequenced in a study of blood T cell repertoires in COVID-19. Assay: immunoSEQ multiplex PCR; the TCRdb copy retains only in-frame clones and omits some. Here the sample spans 110,000 to 150,000 clones, about 87% being singletons. Sequenced: PBMCs or T cells enriched from blood (not recorded which). These receptors came from a man in his 60s who had recovered from COVID-19.

The rearrangement joins TRBV19 to TRBJ2-7, with unresolved D. V dropped 11 bases and J dropped 2 bases, with 19 bases sitting between them. CDR1 and CDR2 (germline): LNHDA, SQIVND (reference sequence). This CDR3 is 14 amino acids long. The CDR3 here is CAGITNFPPYEQYF. CDR3 DNA: TGTGCCGGCATAACCAATTTCCCTCCCTACGAGCAGTACTTC.

The chain has TRBV28 and TRBJ2-1; TRBD2 matches 10 bases. Unmatched junction bases numbered 10, after V lost 3 bases and J lost 8 bases. Germline V gene data show CDR1 as MDHEN and CDR2 as SYDVKM. The CDR3 has 16 amino acids. The CDR3 region is CASSLNVLAGRYEQFF. The CDR3 nucleotides read TGTGCCAGCAGTTTGAATGTACTAGCGGGGCGGTATGAGCAGTTCTTC.

This chain connects TRBV9 to TRBJ1-3, with D tentatively TRBD1 (6 bases). Germline V gene sequence: CDR1 SGDLS, CDR2 YYNGEE. V lost 4 bases, J lost 2 bases, and 13 bases lay in between. The CDR3 is made up of 15 amino acids. The DNA for the CDR3 is TGTGCCAGCAGCACAACAGGGAACACTGGAAACACCATATATTTT. As protein: CASSTTGNTGNTIYF.

The chain employs TRBV9 and TRBJ1-5; no clear D. Trimming removed 0 bases from V and 0 bases from J, with 4 bases in between. Germline-derived CDR1 and CDR2 are SGDLS and YYNGEE. The CDR3 contains 14 residues. The CDR3 sequence is CASSVDYSNQPQHF. In nucleotides, the CDR3 is TGTGCCAGCAGCGTAGATTATAGCAATCAGCCCCAGCATTTT.

The V call is TRBV4-1, the J call TRBJ1-1, with D possibly matching TRBD1 (6 bases). Trimming left V 6 bases short and J 4 bases short, with 15 bases between. CDR3 length equals 14 residues. Germline CDR1 reads MGHRA; CDR2 reads YSYEKL. This CDR3 reads CASSLRGVGTEAFF. The CDR3 DNA sequence: TGCGCCAGCAGTCTCAGGGGCGTGGGCACTGAAGCTTTCTTT.

J is TRBJ1-1 and V is TRBV10-2; TRBD1 is a possible D gene (5 bases). With 7 bases removed from V and 3 bases from J, the gap between germline ends came to 12 bases. This CDR3 is built from 13 residues. The germline V gene has CDR1 WSHSY and CDR2 SAAADI. DNA of the CDR3: TGCGCCAGCAAAGACAGTCGATACACTGAAGCTTTCTTT. Translating it yields CASKDSRYTEAFF.

The V and J genes are TRBV10-2 and TRBJ1-2; 9 bases line up with TRBD1. The CDR3 has 14 amino acids. Germline V gene data show CDR1 as WSHSY and CDR2 as SAAADI. The junction had 2 bases not matched to a gene; V was cut back by 5 bases and J by 1 base. The CDR3, as DNA: TGCGCCAGCAGTCTGACAGGGGGTAACTATGGCTACACCTTC. This sequence encodes CASSLTGGNYGYTF.

The V gene is TRBV2, the J gene TRBJ1-2, with D unclear. The CDR3 loop spans 13 amino acids. V lost 1 base and J lost 8, with 11 bases in between. Germline V gene lookup returns CDR1 SNHLY and CDR2 FYNNEI. CDR3 sequence (DNA): TGTGCCAGCAGTGAAGAGGTCGAGGGCGGCTACACCTTC. Translation gives CASSEEVEGGYTF. Full variable domain (outside the CDR3, taken from reference TRBV2 and TRBJ1-2): EPEVTQTPSHQVTQMGQEVILRCVPISNHLYFYWYRQILGQKVEFLVSFYNNEISEKSEIFDDQFSVERPDGSNFTLKIRSTKLEDSAMYFCASSEEVEGGYTFGSGTRLTVV.

V and J are TRBV4-2 and TRBJ2-3; D call uncertain. Trimming stripped 4 bases from V and 2 bases from J, with 10 bases between. Germline lookup yields CDR1 LGHNA and CDR2 YNFKEQ. The CDR3 runs to 14 residues. The CDR3 DNA follows: TGTGCCAGCAGCCGACTGATAGACACAGATACGCAGTATTTT. Translation: CASSRLIDTDTQYF.

V usage is TRBV13 and J usage is TRBJ2-1, with 8 bases aligning to TRBD2. The CDR3 has 17 amino acids. Germline CDR1 and CDR2: PRHDT and FYEKMQ (reference sequence). V lost 0 bases to trimming and J lost 2 bases; unmatched junction nucleotides: 6. DNA for the CDR3: TGTGCCAGCAGCTTAGGCCGGGGGGGAGTTGCCTACAATGAGCAGTTCTTC. Its translation is CASSLGRGGVAYNEQFF.

This chain uses TRBV7-9 with TRBJ1-4, with 9 bases lining up with TRBD1. Germline CDR1 is SEHNR and CDR2 is FQNEAQ (reference sequence). After removal of 5 bases from V and 8 bases from J, the junction contained 6 bases not matched to a gene. The CDR3 sequence is 14 residues long. The CDR3 loop is CASSTGQGPEKLFF. The DNA of the CDR3 is TGTGCCAGCAGCACGGGACAGGGACCCGAAAAACTGTTTTTT.

This clone has a single count. This chain uses TRBV11-1 with TRBJ2-7; 7 bases are a match to TRBD1. V was pared by 5 bases and J by 2 bases, with 9 bases of the junction left unmatched. CDR3 length equals 15 residues. CDR1 and CDR2 from the germline V gene are SGHAT and FQDESV (reference sequence). In DNA, the CDR3 is TGTGCCAGCAGCCCAAAGACAGGGCCCCCCTACGAGCAGTACTTC. Translation gives CASSPKTGPPYEQYF.

CDR3 bases: TGTGCCAGCAGCGGCCGAGGGTTTGAGCAGTTCTTC. It translates to CASSGRGFEQFF. The V gene is TRBV9, the J gene TRBJ2-1; D may be TRBD2 (5 bases). CDR3 size: 12 residues. V lost 3 bases, J lost 9 bases, and 10 bases lay in between. Germline values: CDR1 SGDLS, CDR2 YYNGEE.

This clone was picked up a small number of times. The CDR3 nucleotides read TGTGCCAGCAGAGACAGGTTGTATGGCTACACCTTC. Amino acids: CASRDRLYGYTF. V is TRBV28 and J is TRBJ1-2; possible D gene TRBD1, 6 bases. Germline V lookup: CDR1 MDHEN, CDR2 SYDVKM. Deletions cut 6 bases from V and 5 bases from J, with 10 bases between. The CDR3 has 12 amino acids.

The genes are TRBV9 and TRBJ1-1; D is uncertain. Trimming pared 1 base from V and 2 bases from J, leaving 9 bases between. Germline values: CDR1 SGDLS, CDR2 YYNGEE. The CDR3 is made up of 14 amino acids. The CDR3 reads CASSVYSANTEAFF. Written as DNA, the CDR3 is TGTGCCAGCAGCGTATATAGCGCTAACACTGAAGCTTTCTTT.

The chain employs TRBV28 and TRBJ2-7, with 8 bases that match TRBD2. Trimming at V came to 7 bases and at J to 2 bases, leaving 7 bases not matched to a gene. CDR1 and CDR2 from the germline V gene are MDHEN and SYDVKM. There are 14 residues in the CDR3. CDR3: CASTISGTPYEQYF. The DNA for the CDR3 is TGTGCCAGCACCATTAGCGGGACTCCCTACGAGCAGTACTTC. The entire variable domain, with the rest obtained from reference TRBV28 and TRBJ2-7, is as follows: DVKVTQSSRYLVKRTGEKVFLECVQDMDHENMFWYRQDPGLGLRLIYFSYDVKMKEKGDIPEGYSVSREKKERFSLILESASTNQTSMYLCASTISGTPYEQYFGPGTRLTVT.